This paragraph reports one TCR beta chain. The antigen is not known. The repertoire was sequenced with immunoSEQ multiplex PCR; TCRdb's copy has only in-frame clones and lacks some. The table lists tens of thousands of clones, 95% of them singletons. This CDR3 is built from 16 residues. J lost 3 bases, V lost 9 bases, and 16 bases had no gene match. Germline CDR1 is ENHRY and CDR2 is SYGVKD. The data originate from a study of graft-versus-host responses after intestinal transplantation. The source was unstimulated CD8+ T cells sorted from spleen or lymph node cells, collected before transplant. The chain has TRBV10-3 and TRBJ2-7, with TRBD2 identical over 8 bases. This clonotype was obtained from a human donor who was the organ donor for an intestinal transplant. In DNA form, the CDR3 reads TGTGCCATACTAGATACTAGCGGTGATGCAATCTACGAGCAGTACTTC. It translates to CAILDTSGDAIYEQYF.